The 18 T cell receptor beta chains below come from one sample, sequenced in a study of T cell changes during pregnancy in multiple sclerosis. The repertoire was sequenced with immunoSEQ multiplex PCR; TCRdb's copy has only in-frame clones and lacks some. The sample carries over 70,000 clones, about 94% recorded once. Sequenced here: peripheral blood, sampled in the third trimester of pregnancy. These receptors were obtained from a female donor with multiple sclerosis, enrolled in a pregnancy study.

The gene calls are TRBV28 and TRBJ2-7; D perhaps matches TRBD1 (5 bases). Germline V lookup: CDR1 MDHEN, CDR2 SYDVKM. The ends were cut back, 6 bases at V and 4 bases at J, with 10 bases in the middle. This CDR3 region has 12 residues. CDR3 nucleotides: TGTGCCAGCAGGGAAACAGGATACGAGCAGTACTTC. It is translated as CASRETGYEQYF.

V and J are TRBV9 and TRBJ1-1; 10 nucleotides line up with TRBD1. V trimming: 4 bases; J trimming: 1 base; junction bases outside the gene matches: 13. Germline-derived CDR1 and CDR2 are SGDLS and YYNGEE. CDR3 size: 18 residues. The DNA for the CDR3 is TGTGCCAGCAGCAAACGAGGGACAGGGGAGGCGCGGAACACTGAAGCTTTCTTT. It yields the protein CASSKRGTGEARNTEAFF.

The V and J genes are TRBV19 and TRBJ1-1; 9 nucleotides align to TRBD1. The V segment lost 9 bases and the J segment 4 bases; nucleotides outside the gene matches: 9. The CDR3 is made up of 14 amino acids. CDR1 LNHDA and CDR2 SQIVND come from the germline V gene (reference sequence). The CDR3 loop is CASTWGTGLTEAFF. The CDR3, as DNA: TGTGCCAGCACTTGGGGGACAGGGCTCACTGAAGCTTTCTTT. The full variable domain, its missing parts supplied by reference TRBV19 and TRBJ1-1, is DGGITQSPKYLFRKEGQNVTLSCEQNLNHDAMYWYRQDPGQGLRLIYYSQIVNDFQKGDIAEGYSVSREKKESFPLTVTSAQKNPTAFYLCASTWGTGLTEAFFGQGTRLTVV.

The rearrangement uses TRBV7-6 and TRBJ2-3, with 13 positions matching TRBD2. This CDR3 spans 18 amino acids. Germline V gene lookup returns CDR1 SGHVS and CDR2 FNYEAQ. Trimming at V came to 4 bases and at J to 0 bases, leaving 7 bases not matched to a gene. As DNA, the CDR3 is TGTGCCAGCAGCTCGGGACTAGCGGGAACCACTAGCACAGATACGCAGTATTTT. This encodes CASSSGLAGTTSTDTQYF.

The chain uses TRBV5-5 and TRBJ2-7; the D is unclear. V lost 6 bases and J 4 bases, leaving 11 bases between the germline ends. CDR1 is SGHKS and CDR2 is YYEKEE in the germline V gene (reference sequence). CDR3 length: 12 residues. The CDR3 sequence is CASTSRRYEQYF. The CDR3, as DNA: TGTGCCAGCACCTCTCGTCGGTACGAGCAGTACTTC.

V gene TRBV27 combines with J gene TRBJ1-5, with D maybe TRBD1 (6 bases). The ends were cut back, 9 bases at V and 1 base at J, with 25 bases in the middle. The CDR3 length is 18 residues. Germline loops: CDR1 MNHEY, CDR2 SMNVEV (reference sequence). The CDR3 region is CARTRGGGLLVSNQPQHF. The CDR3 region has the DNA TGTGCCAGAACCCGTGGGGGGGGGCTCTTAGTGAGCAATCAGCCCCAGCATTTT.

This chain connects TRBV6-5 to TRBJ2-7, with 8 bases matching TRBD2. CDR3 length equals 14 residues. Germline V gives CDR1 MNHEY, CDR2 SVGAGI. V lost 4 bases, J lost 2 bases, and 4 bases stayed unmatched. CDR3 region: CASSSSGPTYEQYF. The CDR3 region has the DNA TGTGCCAGCAGTTCTAGCGGGCCCACCTACGAGCAGTACTTC.

The CDR3 here is CASSTSGTGNGYTF. In DNA form, the CDR3 reads TGTGCCAGCAGCACCTCCGGGACAGGGAATGGCTACACCTTC. The J gene is TRBJ1-2, the V gene TRBV5-6, with TRBD1 matching over 9 bases. The V gene end was trimmed by 4 bases and the J gene end by 6 bases; junction bases not matched to a gene: 7. Germline V lookup: CDR1 SGHDT, CDR2 YYEEEE. This CDR3 has 14 amino acids.

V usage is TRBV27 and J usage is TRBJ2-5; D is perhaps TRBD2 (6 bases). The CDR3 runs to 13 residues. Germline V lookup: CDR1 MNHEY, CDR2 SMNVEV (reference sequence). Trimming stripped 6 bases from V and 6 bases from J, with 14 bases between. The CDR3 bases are TGTGCCAGCAGCCCGGGGGAACGGAAGACCCAGTACTTC. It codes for CASSPGERKTQYF.

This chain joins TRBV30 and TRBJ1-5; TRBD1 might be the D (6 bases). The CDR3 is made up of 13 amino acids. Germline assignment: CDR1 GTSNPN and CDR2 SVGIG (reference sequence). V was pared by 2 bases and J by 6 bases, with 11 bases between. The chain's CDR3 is CAWSRQAAQPQHF. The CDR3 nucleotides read TGTGCCTGGAGTCGACAGGCGGCTCAGCCCCAGCATTTT.

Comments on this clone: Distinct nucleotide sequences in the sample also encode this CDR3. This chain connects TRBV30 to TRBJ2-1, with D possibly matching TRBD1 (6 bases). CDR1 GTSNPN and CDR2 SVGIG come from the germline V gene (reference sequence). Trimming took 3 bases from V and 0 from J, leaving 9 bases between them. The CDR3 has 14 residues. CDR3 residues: CAWRRGSSYNEQFF. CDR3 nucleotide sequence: TGTGCCTGGAGGAGGGGGAGCTCCTACAATGAGCAGTTCTTC.

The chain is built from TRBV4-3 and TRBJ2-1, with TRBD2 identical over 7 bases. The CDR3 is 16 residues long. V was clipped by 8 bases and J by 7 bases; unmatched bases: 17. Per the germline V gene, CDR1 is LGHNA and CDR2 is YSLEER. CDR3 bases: TGCGCCAGCGCCTACGGGGCGGGAGAGGGTTATAATGAGCAGTTCTTC. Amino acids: CASAYGAGEGYNEQFF.

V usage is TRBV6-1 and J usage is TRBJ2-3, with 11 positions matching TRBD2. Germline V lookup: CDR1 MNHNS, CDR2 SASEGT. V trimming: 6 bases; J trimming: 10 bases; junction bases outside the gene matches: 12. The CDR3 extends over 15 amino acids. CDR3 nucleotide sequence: TGTGCCAGCAGGGGGTTTAGCGGGAGGGCCGTGTCGCAGTATTTT. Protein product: CASRGFSGRAVSQYF.

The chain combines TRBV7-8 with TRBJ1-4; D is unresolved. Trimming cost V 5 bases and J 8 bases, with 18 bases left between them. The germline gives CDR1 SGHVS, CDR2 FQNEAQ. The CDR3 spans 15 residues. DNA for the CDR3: TGTGCCAGCAGCCCCCTAGACAAAGGAGGGGAAAAACTGTTTTTT. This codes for CASSPLDKGGEKLFF. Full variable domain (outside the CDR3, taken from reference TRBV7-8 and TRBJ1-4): GAGVSQSPRYKVAKRGQDVALRCDPISGHVSLFWYQQALGQGPEFLTYFQNEAQLDKSGLPSDRFFAERPEGSVSTLKIQRTQQEDSAVYLCASSPLDKGGEKLFFGSGTQLSVL.

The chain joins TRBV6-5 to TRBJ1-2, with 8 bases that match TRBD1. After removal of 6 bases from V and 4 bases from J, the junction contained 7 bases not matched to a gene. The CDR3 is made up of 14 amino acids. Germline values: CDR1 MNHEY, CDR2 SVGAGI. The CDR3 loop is CASRGTGGLYGYTF. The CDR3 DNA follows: TGTGCCAGCAGGGGGACAGGAGGTCTCTATGGCTACACCTTC.

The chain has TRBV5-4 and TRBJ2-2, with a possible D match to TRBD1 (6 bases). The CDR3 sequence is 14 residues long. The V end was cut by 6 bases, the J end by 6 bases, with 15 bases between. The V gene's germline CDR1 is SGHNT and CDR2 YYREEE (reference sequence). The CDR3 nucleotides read TGTGCCAGCACCCCCCAGGGGCACGCCGGGGAGCTGTTTTTT. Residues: CASTPQGHAGELFF.

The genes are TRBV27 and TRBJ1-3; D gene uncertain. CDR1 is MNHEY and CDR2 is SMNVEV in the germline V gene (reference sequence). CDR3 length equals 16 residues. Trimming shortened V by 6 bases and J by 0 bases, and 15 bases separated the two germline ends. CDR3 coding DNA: TGTGCCAGCAGCCCCTTCGGATGGAGCTCTGGAAACACCATATATTTT. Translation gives CASSPFGWSSGNTIYF.

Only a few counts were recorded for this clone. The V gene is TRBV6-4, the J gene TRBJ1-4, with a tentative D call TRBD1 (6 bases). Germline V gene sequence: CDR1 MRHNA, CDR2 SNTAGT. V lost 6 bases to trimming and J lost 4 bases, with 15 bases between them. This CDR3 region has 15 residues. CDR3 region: CASRPSGHRNEKLFF. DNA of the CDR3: TGTGCCAGCAGGCCTTCGGGACACCGTAATGAAAAACTGTTTTTT.